The 29 T cell receptor beta chains below come from one sample, sequenced in a study of beta chain features in type 1 diabetes. Study-wide points: Moderate but significant shortening of TCRB CDR3s was recorded in all four CD4+ subsets from Type 1 diabetes patients.

Which antigens these TCRs recognize remains unknown. Reverse transcribing all isolated RNA meant expressed TCRB transcripts were sequenced. Profiling relied on immunoSEQ multiplex PCR, and the TCRdb table lists in-frame clones only, not all of them. The profile shows about 160,000 clones, approximately 8% of them singletons. Source material: central memory CD4+ T cells from blood. The source is a woman aged 40 to 50 with type 1 diabetes.

This clone was detected a few times. The chain combines TRBV9 with TRBJ1-5; unclear D gene. V dropped 0 bases and J dropped 7 bases, with 8 bases sitting between them. The germline V gene encodes CDR1 SGDLS and CDR2 YYNGEE. The CDR3 has 13 residues. CDR3 loop: CASSVVPGQPQHF. The CDR3 coding sequence is TGTGCCAGCAGCGTAGTTCCTGGCCAGCCCCAGCATTTT.

The V call is TRBV29-1, the J call TRBJ2-3, with 7 bases matching TRBD1. The ends lost 5 bases at V and 11 bases at J; junction bases unmatched: 7. CDR1 is SQVTM, CDR2 ANQGSEA, per germline. This CDR3 spans 11 amino acids. The CDR3 region is CSVSRQGGQYF. The DNA of the CDR3 is TGCAGCGTTTCCCGACAGGGTGGGCAGTATTTT.

This clone was counted between two and nine times. This chain joins TRBV5-4 and TRBJ1-3; TRBD1 agrees at 7 bases. Trimming at V came to 4 bases and at J to 7 bases, leaving 5 bases not matched to a gene. This CDR3 is 13 amino acids long. The V gene's germline CDR1 is SGHNT and CDR2 YYREEE (reference sequence). The CDR3 is CASSITGENTIYF. Written as DNA, the CDR3 is TGTGCCAGCAGCATTACAGGGGAGAACACCATATATTTT.

A few counts support this clone. This rearrangement joins TRBV7-9 to TRBJ2-1; weak D call: TRBD1 (6 bases). V lost 8 bases to trimming and J lost 3 bases, with 14 bases between them. The CDR3 consists of 14 residues. CDR1 and CDR2 (germline): SEHNR, FQNEAQ (reference sequence). The DNA of the CDR3 is TGTGCCAGCCGCCCGACAGGACTCTACAATGAGCAGTTCTTC. It yields the protein CASRPTGLYNEQFF.

This clone was recorded a few times. The chain carries TRBV4-3 and TRBJ2-3; perhaps TRBD2 as D (6 bases). Trimming pared 4 bases from V and 0 bases from J, leaving 14 bases between. The CDR3 covers 16 residues. CDR1 and CDR2 (germline): LGHNA, YSLEER. The CDR3 reads CASSLREASSTDTQYF. CDR3 coding DNA: TGCGCCAGCAGCCTTAGGGAGGCGAGTAGCACAGATACGCAGTATTTT.

This clone was found a few times. The J gene is TRBJ1-1, the V gene TRBV18; D not resolved. Germline values: CDR1 KGHSH, CDR2 LQKENI. CDR3 size: 15 residues. Trimming took 3 bases from V and 11 from J, leaving 22 bases between them. In DNA form, the CDR3 reads TGTGCCAGCTCACCCAGACCACCTGGAGAGGATAGGGCTTTCTTT. Protein: CASSPRPPGEDRAFF.

This clone was seen just once. The rearrangement links TRBV5-4 to TRBJ2-4, with 8 positions matching TRBD1. Germline CDR1 and CDR2: SGHNT and YYREEE (reference sequence). This CDR3 comprises 17 residues. V shed 4 bases, J shed 1 base, and the junction held 10 bases outside the gene matches. Written as DNA, the CDR3 is TGTGCCAGCAGCCGGAGGGCAGGGGGCTTCGCCAAAAACATTCAGTACTTC. Protein product: CASSRRAGGFAKNIQYF.

The DNA of the CDR3 is TGTGCCAGTAGATCGGGATCTTCCTCCTACAATGAGCAGTTCTTC. It translates to CASRSGSSSYNEQFF. The J gene is TRBJ2-1, the V gene TRBV19, with D maybe TRBD2 (5 bases). Trimming stripped 6 bases from V and 0 bases from J, with 12 bases between. Germline CDR1 reads LNHDA; CDR2 reads SQIVND (reference sequence). CDR3 length: 15 residues.

This clone was seen a few times. The chain carries TRBV30 and TRBJ2-5; 8 nucleotides align to TRBD2. J was trimmed by 4 bases and V by 3 bases; bases with no gene match: 4. The germline gives CDR1 GTSNPN, CDR2 SVGIG (reference sequence). The length of the CDR3 is 13 residues. CDR3 residues: CAWRVAGGETQYF. DNA for the CDR3: TGTGCCTGGAGGGTGGCGGGAGGAGAGACCCAGTACTTC.

The rearrangement links TRBV7-3 to TRBJ2-5; 8 nucleotides match TRBD2. The CDR3 loop spans 16 amino acids. Germline assignment: CDR1 SGHTA and CDR2 FQGTGA. Trimming at V came to 2 bases and at J to 1 base, leaving 6 bases not matched to a gene. In DNA, the CDR3 is TGTGCCAGCAGCTTATCCGGGACTAGGTTCCAAGAGACCCAGTACTTC. This codes for CASSLSGTRFQETQYF.

In its sample, this clone was seen a few times. CDR3 sequence reads: CASSAWNTGELFF. DNA for the CDR3: TGTGCCAGCAGCGCCTGGAACACCGGGGAGCTGTTTTTT. This sequence joins TRBV9 and TRBJ2-2; D unclear. The CDR3 covers 13 residues. The germline CDR1 and CDR2 sequences are SGDLS and YYNGEE. V lost 3 bases and J lost 1, with 4 bases in between.

This clone has more than one count but fewer than ten. This chain links TRBV7-2 with TRBJ2-7, with unresolved D. The CDR3 covers 12 residues. Germline V lookup: CDR1 SGHTA, CDR2 FQGNSA. V gave up 1 base and J gave up 3 bases, with 4 bases separating them. The CDR3 is CASSLVDYEQYF. Written as DNA, the CDR3 is TGTGCCAGCAGCTTAGTAGACTACGAGCAGTACTTC.

Only a few counts were recorded for this clone. The chain uses TRBV5-5 and TRBJ2-1, with 10 bases matching TRBD2. This CDR3 is 14 amino acids long. V shed 0 bases, J shed 15 bases, and the junction held 9 bases outside the gene matches. In germline, CDR1 is SGHKS, CDR2 YYEKEE (reference sequence). The CDR3 DNA is TGTGCCAGCAGCTTGGCCAGCGGGAGGGCCATAGGGTTCTTC. It translates to CASSLASGRAIGFF.

Concerning this clone: Other DNA variants within this sample encode the same CDR3. The chain carries TRBV19 and TRBJ1-1; no firm D call. Germline CDR1 reads LNHDA; CDR2 reads SQIVND (reference sequence). Deletions cut 4 bases from V and 3 bases from J, with 9 bases between. This CDR3 region has 13 residues. CDR3 nucleotide sequence: TGTGCCAGTAGTAGCAGCCGGGACACTGAAGCTTTCTTT. Protein: CASSSSRDTEAFF.

The V gene is TRBV19, the J gene TRBJ1-2, with 10 bases aligning to TRBD1. Germline V gene lookup returns CDR1 LNHDA and CDR2 SQIVND (reference sequence). There are 14 residues in the CDR3. Unmatched junction bases numbered 3, after V lost 6 bases and J lost 2 bases. The CDR3 is CASRGQGWNYGYTF. The CDR3 nucleotides are TGTGCCAGTAGGGGACAGGGGTGGAACTATGGCTACACCTTC.

This clone turned up a few times. The same CDR3 is also encoded by other DNA sequences in this sample. J is TRBJ1-2 and V is TRBV5-6; D uncertain. Germline CDR1 is SGHDT and CDR2 is YYEEEE. This CDR3 has 15 amino acids. Trimming pared 1 base from V and 1 base from J, leaving 11 bases between. The CDR3 spells CASSLPGGLNYGYTF. CDR3 DNA: TGTGCCAGCAGCTTGCCCGGCGGTCTTAACTATGGCTACACCTTC.

This clone was observed a few times. J is TRBJ2-3 and V is TRBV9, with 10 bases aligning to TRBD2. V gave up 1 base and J gave up 4 bases; unmatched junction bases: 3. The CDR3 totals 15 residues. Looked up from germline, CDR1 is SGDLS and CDR2 is YYNGEE. The CDR3 sequence: CASSVSGGGSDTQYF. CDR3 nucleotides: TGTGCCAGCAGCGTAAGCGGGGGGGGATCAGATACGCAGTATTTT. The full variable domain, completed using reference TRBV9 and TRBJ2-3, is DSGVTQTPKHLITATGQRVTLRCSPRSGDLSVYWYQQSLDQGLQFLIQYYNGEERAKGNILERFSAQQFPDLHSELNLSSLELGDSALYFCASSVSGGGSDTQYFGPGTRLTVL.

This clone occurred a few times. J is TRBJ2-5 and V is TRBV5-8, with 11 bases matching TRBD1. The CDR3 has 16 residues. Germline V lookup: CDR1 SGHTS, CDR2 YDEGEE. Germline trimming cut 5 bases from V and 3 bases from J; bases unmatched to any gene: 9. The CDR3: CASRPGTGGREETQYF. The CDR3 bases are TGTGCCAGCAGGCCCGGGACAGGGGGGCGGGAAGAGACCCAGTACTTC. The full variable domain, completed using reference TRBV5-8 and TRBJ2-5, is EAGVTQSPTHLIKTRGQQATLRCSPISGHTSVYWYQQALGLGLQFLLWYDEGEERNRGNFPPRFSGRQFPNYSSELNVNALELEDSALYLCASRPGTGGREETQYFGPGTRLLVL.

The V call is TRBV4-2, the J call TRBJ1-2, with a weak D call TRBD1 (6 bases). Trimming removed 4 bases at V and 7 bases at J, with 16 bases between. CDR3 length: 14 residues. Germline CDR1 reads LGHNA; CDR2 reads YNFKEQ. This CDR3 reads CASSRGTGRVGYTF. The CDR3 DNA reads as TGTGCCAGCAGCCGTGGTACAGGGCGAGTTGGCTACACCTTC.

The chain joins TRBV18 to TRBJ2-7, with a weak D call TRBD2 (6 bases). Germline lookup yields CDR1 KGHSH and CDR2 LQKENI. Trimming cost V 3 bases and J 0 bases, with 15 bases left between them. CDR3 length: 16 residues. CDR3 loop: CASSPGGGGSSYEQYF. The CDR3 nucleotides are TGTGCCAGCTCACCGGGGGGAGGCGGGTCCTCCTACGAGCAGTACTTC.

J is TRBJ2-2 and V is TRBV29-1; D not resolved. Looked up from germline, CDR1 is SQVTM and CDR2 is ANQGSEA. V was clipped by 5 bases and J by 5 bases, with 3 bases between them. The CDR3 sequence is 10 residues long. CDR3: CSVLTGELFF. The CDR3 region has the DNA TGCAGCGTTCTGACCGGGGAGCTGTTTTTT.

V and J are TRBV5-1 and TRBJ2-5; D is ambiguous. The germline CDR1 and CDR2 sequences are SGHRS and YFSETQ. The CDR3 contains 15 residues. The V end lost 0 bases, the J end lost 2 bases, and 11 bases lay between the germline ends. The CDR3 coding sequence is TGCGCCAGCAGCTTGGGACTGACGGAGCAAGAGACCCAGTACTTC. It yields the protein CASSLGLTEQETQYF. Full variable domain (outside the CDR3, taken from reference TRBV5-1 and TRBJ2-5): KAGVTQTPRYLIKTRGQQVTLSCSPISGHRSVSWYQQTPGQGLQFLFEYFSETQRNKGNFPGRFSGRQFSNSRSEMNVSTLELGDSALYLCASSLGLTEQETQYFGPGTRLLVL.

This clone occurred a few times. The gene calls are TRBV4-3 and TRBJ2-3, with 10 bases identical to TRBD2. The germline V gene has CDR1 LGHNA and CDR2 YSLEER. V gave up 0 bases and J gave up 3 bases; unmatched junction bases: 6. The CDR3 has 17 residues. For the CDR3, the DNA is TGCGCCAGCAGCCAAGATGTGAGCGGGGGGGGGACAGATACGCAGTATTTT. This sequence encodes CASSQDVSGGGTDTQYF.

The genes are TRBV7-9 and TRBJ2-3, with TRBD2 matching over 8 bases. Germline assignment: CDR1 SEHNR and CDR2 FQNEAQ (reference sequence). V shed 3 bases, J shed 5 bases, and the junction held 4 bases outside the gene matches. The CDR3 covers 14 residues. The CDR3 loop reads CASSLRGAGDTQYF. CDR3 sequence (DNA): TGTGCCAGCAGCTTGCGGGGGGCAGGAGATACGCAGTATTTT.

This clone has just a few counts. The rearrangement links TRBV2 to TRBJ2-2; D possibly corresponds to TRBD1 (6 bases). With 7 bases removed from V and 3 bases from J, the gap between germline ends came to 15 bases. This CDR3 comprises 15 residues. CDR1 is SNHLY, CDR2 FYNNEI, per germline. CDR3 sequence: CASKSRDTDTGELFF. DNA for the CDR3: TGTGCCAGCAAGTCCCGGGACACTGACACCGGGGAGCTGTTTTTT.

The chain joins TRBV30 to TRBJ2-7; TRBD1 is a possible D gene (6 bases). With 0 bases removed from V and 5 bases from J, the gap between germline ends came to 11 bases. CDR3 length: 13 amino acids. Per the germline V gene, CDR1 is GTSNPN and CDR2 is SVGIG (reference sequence). CDR3 protein: CAWSVQGSDEQYF. CDR3 nucleotide sequence: TGTGCCTGGAGTGTACAGGGCAGCGACGAGCAGTACTTC. The full variable domain, in which reference TRBV30 and TRBJ2-7 provide the parts outside the CDR3, is SQTIHQWPATLVQPVGSPLSLECTVEGTSNPNLYWYRQAAGRGLQLLFYSVGIGQISSEVPQNLSASRPQDRQFILSSKKLLLSDSGFYLCAWSVQGSDEQYFGPGTRLTVT.

V gene TRBV10-3 combines with J gene TRBJ2-3; no clear D gene. The CDR3 totals 13 residues. Trimming shortened V by 6 bases and J by 1 base, and 8 bases separated the two germline ends. Germline V gene lookup returns CDR1 ENHRY and CDR2 SYGVKD. CDR3 amino acids: CAISPPGTDTQYF. CDR3 bases: TGTGCCATCAGCCCTCCCGGCACAGATACGCAGTATTTT.

The sample holds many counts of this clone. The chain joins TRBV28 to TRBJ2-7, with D possibly being TRBD2 (5 bases). V lost 2 bases and J 3 bases, leaving 11 bases between the germline ends. The CDR3 extends over 14 amino acids. The V gene's germline CDR1 is MDHEN and CDR2 SYDVKM. The CDR3 loop is CASSLTGYGYEQYF. The CDR3 DNA reads as TGTGCCAGCAGTTTAACGGGGTACGGCTACGAGCAGTACTTC. Complete variable domain (other parts from reference TRBV28 and TRBJ2-7): DVKVTQSSRYLVKRTGEKVFLECVQDMDHENMFWYRQDPGLGLRLIYFSYDVKMKEKGDIPEGYSVSREKKERFSLILESASTNQTSMYLCASSLTGYGYEQYFGPGTRLTVT.

The chain is built from TRBV5-1 and TRBJ1-2; D is possibly TRBD1 (5 bases). Trimming took 5 bases from V and 0 from J, leaving 14 bases between them. The CDR3 contains 15 residues. The V gene's germline CDR1 is SGHRS and CDR2 YFSETQ. CDR3 loop: CASRQQVMTNYGYTF. The CDR3 nucleotides are TGCGCCAGCAGGCAACAGGTTATGACTAACTATGGCTACACCTTC.